This T cell receptor beta chain came from a study of blood T cell repertoires in COVID-19. Study information: Acute and convalescent COVID-19 specimens originated in the United States, Italy and Spain. PBMCs, B-cell-depleted T cells, or T cells provided the cDNA or gDNA that made up the material.

Repertoires were generated with immunoSEQ multiplex PCR, while TCRdb's copy carries only in-frame clones and drops some. Among more than 100,000 clones listed, about 90% were seen once. Trimming removed 4 bases from V and 5 bases from J, with 12 bases in between. CDR3 length: 13 residues. Looked up from germline, CDR1 is MNHEY and CDR2 is SVGEGT. The receptor's source is a man aged 45-65 years with active COVID-19. The sequencing sample was made of peripheral blood. The V gene is TRBV6-2 or TRBV6-3, the J gene TRBJ2-7; D call uncertain. DNA for the CDR3: TGTGCCAGCAGTTCCTGGGCTAACAACGAGCAGTACTTC. Protein: CASSSWANNEQYF.